The 16 T cell receptor beta chains given below trace back to one sample, sequenced in a study of blood T cell repertoires in COVID-19. Produced via immunoSEQ multiplex PCR; TCRdb's table is partial and in-frame only. The repertoire holds roughly 500,000 clones, with 89% as singletons. The sample taken for sequencing was peripheral blood. The source of these receptors is a man aged 18 to 30 with COVID-19, enrolled during active disease.

Only one count was recorded for this clone. The genes are TRBV11-2 and TRBJ2-7; 8 bases are a match to TRBD1. There are 13 residues in the CDR3. V shed 5 bases and J 2 bases; nucleotides not matched to a gene: 2. The germline V gene has CDR1 SGHAT and CDR2 FQNNGV. The CDR3 sequence is CASSKGQAYEQYF. The CDR3 coding sequence is TGTGCCAGCAGCAAGGGACAGGCCTACGAGCAGTACTTC.

The chain employs TRBV6-5 and TRBJ1-1, with D maybe TRBD1 (5 bases). Trimming took 5 bases from V and 14 from J, leaving 27 bases between them. The length of the CDR3 is 15 residues. Germline assignment: CDR1 MNHEY and CDR2 SVGAGI. The CDR3 nucleotides read TGTGCCAGCAGTCCCACCGGTCCGGGGGATAGGGTAACATTCTTT. The encoded protein is CASSPTGPGDRVTFF.

Note on this clone: Other DNA sequences within the sample encode an identical CDR3. The J gene is TRBJ2-7, the V gene TRBV4-2, with a weak D call TRBD2 (6 bases). V lost 0 bases and J lost 2, with 8 bases in between. Germline CDR1 LGHNA, CDR2 YNFKEQ. The CDR3 is made up of 14 amino acids. CDR3 region: CASSQEGGTYEQYF. As DNA, the CDR3 is TGTGCCAGCAGCCAAGAGGGAGGCACCTACGAGCAGTACTTC.

The V call is TRBV16, the J call TRBJ2-7; 11 bases line up with TRBD2. The CDR3 covers 16 residues. Looked up from germline, CDR1 is KGHSY and CDR2 is FQNENV. V gave up 1 base and J gave up 4 bases; unmatched junction bases: 6. The chain's CDR3 is CASSQFLTSGGYEQYF. The CDR3 DNA is TGTGCCAGCAGCCAATTTTTAACTAGCGGGGGTTACGAGCAGTACTTC. The whole variable domain, filled in from reference TRBV16 and TRBJ2-7, reads GEEVAQTPKHLVRGEGQKAKLYCAPIKGHSYVFWYQQVLKNEFKFLISFQNENVFDETGMPKERFSAKCLPNSPCSLEIQATKLEDSAVYFCASSQFLTSGGYEQYFGPGTRLTVT.

This clone has a single count. This chain links TRBV5-1 with TRBJ2-3; unclear D gene. V gave up 4 bases and J gave up 6 bases, with 21 bases separating them. CDR1 is SGHRS and CDR2 is YFSETQ in the germline V gene. This CDR3 has 16 residues. CDR3 in DNA: TGCGCCAGCAGCCTGAGCGTCGACGGAGCCACGGATACGCAGTATTTT. Encoded protein: CASSLSVDGATDTQYF.

The chain recombines TRBV9 with TRBJ2-7; the D gene is possibly TRBD2 (5 bases). Germline loops: CDR1 SGDLS, CDR2 YYNGEE. The CDR3 has 14 residues. V lost 4 bases and J 4 bases, leaving 15 bases between the germline ends. CDR3 bases: TGTGCCAGCAGCCCCAATTTGCGGGCGTACGAGCAGTACTTC. Residues: CASSPNLRAYEQYF.

This chain joins TRBV6-5 and TRBJ1-1, with 8 bases aligning to TRBD1. This CDR3 comprises 15 residues. The germline CDR1 and CDR2 sequences are MNHEY and SVGAGI. V dropped 6 bases and J dropped 1; count of bases not matched to a gene: 7. CDR3 sequence reads: CASSKDRGWNTEAFF. The CDR3 nucleotides read TGTGCCAGCAGCAAAGACAGGGGCTGGAACACTGAAGCTTTCTTT.

This chain joins TRBV7-8 and TRBJ2-3; 12 nucleotides agree with TRBD2. The CDR3 runs 14 residues. J gave up 5 bases and V 6 bases, and 3 bases lay outside the gene matches. Germline values: CDR1 SGHVS, CDR2 FQNEAQ. The CDR3 bases are TGTGCCAGCAGGACTAGCGGGAGAGGAGATACGCAGTATTTT. Residues: CASRTSGRGDTQYF.

The V call is TRBV14, the J call TRBJ1-2, with 11 bases identical to TRBD1. The germline V gene has CDR1 SGHDN and CDR2 FVKESK. The ends lost 3 bases at V and 8 bases at J; junction bases unmatched: 17. This CDR3 region has 18 residues. The CDR3 is CASSHVRRTGQGASGYTF. The DNA for the CDR3 is TGTGCCAGCAGCCATGTCCGAAGAACCGGACAGGGGGCGAGCGGCTACACCTTC.

About this clone itself: The identical CDR3 is also encoded by other nucleotide sequences in the sample. This chain uses TRBV5-1 with TRBJ2-3, with 10 bases aligning to TRBD2. The CDR3 length is 14 residues. Germline V CDR1 and CDR2: SGHRS, YFSETQ. V lost 2 bases to trimming and J lost 4 bases; unmatched junction nucleotides: 1. CDR3: CASSLAGGPDTQYF. For the CDR3, the DNA is TGCGCCAGCAGCTTAGCGGGAGGGCCAGATACGCAGTATTTT.

This clone was seen only once. The chain combines TRBV5-5 with TRBJ2-2; possible D gene TRBD1, 5 bases. Germline V gene lookup returns CDR1 SGHKS and CDR2 YYEKEE (reference sequence). This CDR3 has 16 amino acids. V shed 2 bases and J shed 1 base, with 12 bases lying between them. The CDR3 DNA is TGTGCCAGCAGCTTCTTAAGGCAGGGGAACACCGGGGAGCTGTTTTTT. Protein product: CASSFLRQGNTGELFF.

Points on this clone: This may come from a read error, since a much larger clone is one base off. The chain employs TRBV5-4 and TRBJ2-3; D might be TRBD2 (6 bases). CDR1 is SGHNT, CDR2 YYREEE, per germline (reference sequence). The CDR3 is 11 residues long. V shed 4 bases and J shed 6 bases, with 6 bases lying between them. In DNA form, the CDR3 reads TGTGCCAGCAGCCGGGGGGATACGCAGTATTTT. It specifies CASSRGDTQYF. The variable domain in full, completed from reference TRBV5-4 and TRBJ2-3, reads ETGVTQSPTHLIKTRGQQVTLRCSSQSGHNTVSWYQQALGQGPQFIFQYYREEENGRGNFPPRFSGLQFPNYSSELNVNALELDDSALYLCASSRGDTQYFGPGTRLTVL.

The chain links TRBV3-1 (or the pseudogene TRBV3-2) to TRBJ2-2; possibly TRBD2 for D (5 bases). CDR1 and CDR2 from the germline V gene are LGHDT and YNNKEL (reference sequence). Deletions cut 0 bases from V and 7 bases from J, with 6 bases between. This CDR3 spans 13 amino acids. CDR3 loop: CASSQDGSGELFF. The DNA for the CDR3 is TGTGCCAGCAGCCAAGATGGGAGCGGGGAGCTGTTTTTT.

The V call is TRBV27, the J call TRBJ2-2; D is undetermined. There are 13 residues in the CDR3. Trimming stripped 6 bases from V and 6 bases from J, with 11 bases between. Germline V lookup: CDR1 MNHEY, CDR2 SMNVEV (reference sequence). The CDR3, as DNA: TGTGCCAGCAGGAGAGACCTAGCCGGGGAGCTGTTTTTT. Translating gives CASRRDLAGELFF.

The genes are TRBV5-1 and TRBJ2-3, with 12 bases aligning to TRBD2. Germline CDR1 and CDR2: SGHRS and YFSETQ. CDR3 size: 15 residues. Losses at the gene ends were 2 bases for V and 6 bases for J; bases not matched to a gene: 4. The CDR3 DNA reads TGCGCCAGCAGCTTCCTAGCGGGAGGGCCTGATACGCAGTATTTT. It codes for CASSFLAGGPDTQYF.

Details on this clone: This sample also contains other DNA sequences that code for the same CDR3. The V and J genes are TRBV5-1 and TRBJ2-7, with D possibly matching TRBD1 (8 bases). Germline V gene sequence: CDR1 SGHRS, CDR2 YFSETQ. V was shortened by 3 bases and J by 6 bases, with 16 bases between the two germline ends. The CDR3 has 14 residues. The CDR3 DNA follows: TGCGCCAGCAGCTACGGACAGGGCGGGGGCGAGCAGTACTTC. This sequence encodes CASSYGQGGGEQYF.